Listed below are T cell receptor beta chains from one sample, sequenced in a study of identical twins. Via MiXCR, TCRdb re-called the 5' RACE reads, giving one row per CDR3 protein. The repertoire includes around 300,000 distinct CDR3 sequences, approximately 8.5% of them detected once, and over 2% sits in the top ten. These same records also appear under a second study, on yellow fever vaccine responses in identical twins.

The sequenced sample consisted of memory (CD45RO+) T cells sorted from blood. The receptors shown here come from a woman under 30 in good health. The CDR3 runs from the conserved cysteine through the conserved F or W. A D gene is named only where the DNA matches it firmly. Some rows have no size entry. The others give once, few or many, or a class for an expanded clone.

CASSQDGPKGRSDTQYF	TGCGCCAGCAGCCAAGACGGACCAAAGGGTCGGTCAGATACGCAGTATTTT	.	TRBV4-1	TRBJ2-3	.
CASSYQRETGETQYF	TGTGCCAGCAGTTACCAGCGGGAAACGGGGGAGACCCAGTACTTC	TRBD2	TRBV6-5	TRBJ2-5	few
CASSELSSQGAINYGYTF	TGTGCCAGCAGTGAATTATCCTCGCAGGGGGCGATTAACTATGGCTACACCTTC	TRBD1	TRBV25-1	TRBJ1-2	few
CASSMTGVRNTEAFF	TGCGCCAGCAGCATGACAGGGGTGAGGAACACTGAAGCTTTCTTT	TRBD1	TRBV5-1	TRBJ1-1	.
CASSPPASVNEQFF	TGTGCCAGCTCACCACCTGCTAGTGTCAATGAGCAGTTCTTC	.	TRBV18	TRBJ2-1	few
CASSLEGSGRETQYF	TGTGCCAGCAGCTTGGAGGGTAGCGGTCGGGAGACCCAGTACTTC	.	TRBV5-8	TRBJ2-5	.
CATSRDGGAPGANVLTF	TGTGCCACCAGCAGAGATGGCGGGGCGCCTGGGGCCAACGTCCTGACTTTC	.	TRBV15	TRBJ2-6	few
CASSFGRGGTF	TGTGCCAGCAGCTTCGGGCGTGGGGGCACCTTC	.	TRBV12-3/TRBV12-4	TRBJ1-2	many
CATSEQGSGRWTDTQYF	TGTGCCACCAGCGAACAAGGTAGCGGGAGGTGGACAGATACGCAGTATTTT	TRBD2	TRBV15	TRBJ2-3	many
CASSPGTSGRTDTQYF	TGTGCCAGCAGCCCCGGGACTAGCGGGAGAACCGATACGCAGTATTTT	TRBD2	TRBV14	TRBJ2-3	few
CASSGKGQGYEKLFF	TGTGCCAGCAGCGGTAAAGGACAGGGCTACGAAAAACTGTTTTTT	TRBD1	TRBV3-1	TRBJ1-4	many
CASSFRGGLAGLSGANVLTF	TGTGCCAGCAGTTTTCGTGGGGGCTTGGCCGGCCTCTCTGGGGCCAACGTCCTGACTTTC	.	TRBV6-2/TRBV6-3	TRBJ2-6	.
CASSSDRGVTYEQYF	TGTGCCAGCAGTTCCGACAGGGGCGTGACCTACGAGCAGTACTTC	TRBD1	TRBV11-2	TRBJ2-7	many
CAIRGGMSYNSPLHF	TGTGCCATCAGAGGGGGGATGTCCTATAATTCACCCCTCCACTTT	.	TRBV10-3	TRBJ1-6	few
CASSGPRTNNEQFF	TGTGCCAGCAGTGGACCCCGGACGAACAATGAGCAGTTCTTC	.	TRBV2	TRBJ2-1	many
CASSESTAGNYGYTF	TGCGCCAGCAGTGAGTCGACGGCAGGGAACTATGGCTACACCTTC	.	TRBV10-2	TRBJ1-2	.
CASSAGTSDTGELFF	TGTGCCAGCAGTGCCGGGACTAGCGACACCGGGGAGCTGTTTTTT	TRBD2	TRBV6-4	TRBJ2-2	many
CASRSTGVRRLNYGYTF	TGTGCCAGCAGATCCACAGGGGTGAGAAGACTGAACTATGGCTACACCTTC	TRBD1	TRBV28	TRBJ1-2	many
CASSLVQYNEQFF	TGTGCCAGCAGCTTGGTGCAGTACAATGAGCAGTTCTTC	.	TRBV5-4	TRBJ2-1	few
CATSRFLAEAYEQYF	TGTGCCACCAGCAGATTCCTAGCGGAGGCCTACGAGCAGTACTTC	TRBD2	TRBV15	TRBJ2-7	.
CASSPGLAAGEGYEQYF	TGTGCCAGCAGTCCGGGACTAGCGGCGGGTGAGGGGTACGAGCAGTACTTC	TRBD2	TRBV27	TRBJ2-7	.
CASSLTPGGETQYF	TGTGCCAGCAGCTTAACGCCCGGGGGGGAGACCCAGTACTTC	TRBD2	TRBV7-3	TRBJ2-5	.
CAISESRIMNTEAFF	TGTGCCATCAGTGAGTCTAGGATAATGAACACTGAAGCTTTCTTT	.	TRBV10-3	TRBJ1-1	few
CASSVAVGNYEQYF	TGTGCCAGCAGCGTAGCAGTTGGTAACTACGAGCAGTACTTC	.	TRBV9	TRBJ2-7	.
CASSYSAGGAPLHF	TGTGCCAGCAGTTACTCGGCAGGGGGTGCACCCCTCCACTTT	TRBD1	TRBV6-5	TRBJ1-6	.
CASSPKRGTLEQFF	TGTGCCAGCAGCCCCAAGCGAGGGACCCTTGAGCAGTTCTTC	.	TRBV6-1	TRBJ2-1	once
CASSPDRGLGYTF	TGTGCCAGCAGCCCAGATCGTGGGTTAGGCTACACCTTC	.	TRBV14	TRBJ1-2	many
CASSEDFGLAGQETQYF	TGTGCCAGCAGTGAAGACTTCGGACTAGCGGGCCAAGAGACCCAGTACTTC	TRBD2	TRBV25-1	TRBJ2-5	.
CASSQAPLTDYEQYF	TGCGCCAGCAGCCAAGCTCCTCTCACGGACTACGAGCAGTACTTC	.	TRBV4-1	TRBJ2-7	.
CASSQTYGGPRGTGELFF	TGTGCCAGCAGCCAGACGTATGGGGGGCCCCGAGGCACCGGGGAGCTGTTTTTT	.	TRBV4-2	TRBJ2-2	.
CSVTTGQLSGNTIYF	TGCAGCGTAACCACGGGCCAGCTCTCTGGAAACACCATATATTTT	.	TRBV29-1	TRBJ1-3	.
CASSITGGYQPQHF	TGTGCCAGCAGTATTACAGGGGGATATCAGCCCCAGCATTTT	TRBD1	TRBV27	TRBJ1-5	few
CSARRPGDEQFF	TGCAGTGCTAGAAGACCTGGCGATGAGCAGTTCTTC	.	TRBV20-1	TRBJ2-1	many
CASSPSREPYNEQFF	TGTGCCAGCAGCCCCTCTCGGGAACCCTACAATGAGCAGTTCTTC	.	TRBV9	TRBJ2-1	few
CSVLEFTGMGEQYF	TGCAGCGTTTTGGAATTTACAGGGATGGGCGAGCAGTACTTC	.	TRBV29-1	TRBJ2-7	many
CASSQTRQGPYEQYF	TGTGCCAGCAGCCAAACCCGACAGGGACCCTACGAGCAGTACTTC	TRBD1	TRBV7-2	TRBJ2-7	few
CASSPQRWNTEAFF	TGTGCCAGCAGCCCCCAAAGGTGGAACACTGAAGCTTTCTTT	.	TRBV6-1	TRBJ1-1	many
CSARGGTVSDTQYF	TGCAGTGCTAGAGGCGGGACAGTATCAGATACGCAGTATTTT	.	TRBV20-1	TRBJ2-3	few
CASSPRTSLGGEQFF	TGTGCCAGCAGCCCACGGACTAGCCTGGGTGGGGAGCAGTTCTTC	TRBD2	TRBV9	TRBJ2-1	.
CASSLGLAGGPFYNEQFF	TGCGCCAGCAGCCTGGGACTAGCGGGGGGCCCATTCTACAATGAGCAGTTCTTC	TRBD2	TRBV5-1	TRBJ2-1	.
CASSLQGQGSYTF	TGTGCCAGCAGCCTACAGGGACAGGGGTCCTACACCTTC	TRBD1	TRBV7-9	TRBJ1-2	few
CASSPQYGDRTSPLHF	TGCGCCAGCAGCCCTCAATACGGGGATCGTACCTCACCCCTCCACTTT	.	TRBV5-1	TRBJ1-6	many
CATSDPNVGELFF	TGTGCCACCAGTGATCCCAATGTAGGGGAGCTGTTTTTT	.	TRBV24-1	TRBJ2-2	.
CASSSLTSEAFF	TGTGCCAGCAGCTCCCTGACATCCGAAGCTTTCTTT	.	TRBV7-8	TRBJ1-1	few
CASSQQQGRETQYF	TGTGCCAGCAGCCAGCAGCAGGGACGGGAGACCCAGTACTTC	.	TRBV7-9	TRBJ2-5	.
CASSFSLSKFYEQYF	TGCGCCAGCAGCTTTTCATTATCCAAGTTCTACGAGCAGTACTTC	.	TRBV5-1	TRBJ2-7	many
CASSPYGQGTDTQYF	TGTGCCAGCAGTCCCTACGGACAGGGCACAGATACGCAGTATTTT	TRBD1	TRBV27	TRBJ2-3	few
CASSVDRSGGASPYNEQFF	TGTGCCAGCAGCGTAGACAGGAGCGGGGGGGCCTCACCCTACAATGAGCAGTTCTTC	TRBD2	TRBV9	TRBJ2-1	few
CSARDQGPWRGNTDTQYF	TGCAGTGCTAGAGATCAGGGTCCCTGGCGGGGGAACACAGATACGCAGTATTTT	TRBD2	TRBV20-1	TRBJ2-3	.
CASSGGTRETQYF	TGCGCCAGCAGCGGTGGGACTAGAGAGACCCAGTACTTC	TRBD2	TRBV5-1	TRBJ2-5	.
CASSGYLQGTHQETQYF	TGTGCCAGCAGCGGTTACCTTCAGGGTACACATCAAGAGACCCAGTACTTC	.	TRBV5-6	TRBJ2-5	many
CSARIGAGLNEQFF	TGCAGTGCTAGAATTGGGGCGGGACTCAATGAGCAGTTCTTC	.	TRBV20-1	TRBJ2-1	.
CASSGGPRGEQFF	TGTGCCAGCAGTGGTGGGCCCAGAGGTGAGCAGTTCTTC	.	TRBV27	TRBJ2-1	.
CASSPGDSVVMNTEAFF	TGTGCCAGCTCACCGGGGGATTCGGTAGTTATGAACACTGAAGCTTTCTTT	.	TRBV18	TRBJ1-1	.
CASSDRDRDTQETQYF	TGTGCCAGCAGTGATCGGGACAGGGACACTCAAGAGACCCAGTACTTC	TRBD1	TRBV25-1	TRBJ2-5	many
CASSKRDADTQYF	TGTGCCAGCAGCAAAAGGGACGCAGATACGCAGTATTTT	.	TRBV7-6	TRBJ2-3	few
CASSLRPAGGGTDTQYF	TGTGCCAGCAGTTTACGTCCAGCGGGAGGCGGCACAGATACGCAGTATTTT	TRBD2	TRBV12-3/TRBV12-4	TRBJ2-3	many
CSASGGSYGYTF	TGCAGTGCCAGCGGGGGTAGCTATGGCTACACCTTC	.	TRBV20-1	TRBJ1-2	many
CASSFRTGANTGELFF	TGTGCCAGCAGCTTTAGGACTGGAGCGAACACCGGGGAGCTGTTTTTT	.	TRBV14	TRBJ2-2	.